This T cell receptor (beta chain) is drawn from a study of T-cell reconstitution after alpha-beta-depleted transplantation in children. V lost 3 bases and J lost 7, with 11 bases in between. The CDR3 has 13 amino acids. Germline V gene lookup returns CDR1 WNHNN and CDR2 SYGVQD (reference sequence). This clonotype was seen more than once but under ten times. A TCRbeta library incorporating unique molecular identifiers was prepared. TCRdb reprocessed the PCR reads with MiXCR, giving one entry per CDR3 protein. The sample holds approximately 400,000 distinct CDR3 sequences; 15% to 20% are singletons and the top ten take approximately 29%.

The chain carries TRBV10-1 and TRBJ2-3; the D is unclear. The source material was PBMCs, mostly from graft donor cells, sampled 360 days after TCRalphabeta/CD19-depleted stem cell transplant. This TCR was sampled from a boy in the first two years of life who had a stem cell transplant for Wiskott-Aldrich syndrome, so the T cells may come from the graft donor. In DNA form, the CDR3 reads TGCGCCAGCAGTGAATCCCTAACCTATACGCAGTATTTT. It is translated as CASSESLTYTQYF.